These T cell receptor beta chains were read from a single sample in a study of shared clonotypes between healthy human individuals. The method was immunoSEQ multiplex PCR; TCRdb's version includes in-frame clones alone and lacks a portion of them. The sample carries about 1.1 million clones, approximately 78% recorded once. The sequenced sample consisted of memory CD4+ T cells from PBMCs. Every receptor here comes from a man between 18 and 35 years old in good health. Some clones in this sample may be carry-over from other donors' samples. CDR3s include the opening cysteine and the closing phenylalanine or tryptophan.

>TRBJ2-5|TRBV5-1
CASSGGDQETQYF
>TRBJ2-7|TRBV5-1
CASSDLPGSYEQYF
>TRBJ1-2|TRBV29-1
CSVSEGTGGYGYTF
>TRBJ2-1|TRBV9
CASSVSGYYNEQFF
>TRBJ2-3|TRBV5-4
CASSMGLAGSTDTQYF
>TRBJ2-3|TRBV5-1
CASNRDLTDTQYF
>TRBJ2-6|TRBV9
CASGQGTGANVLTF
>TRBJ1-1|TRBV18
CASSPMGTLGTEAFF
>TRBJ1-5|TRBV28
CASRRPGGANQPQHF
>TRBJ2-3|TRBV6-1
CASSEARTGNTDTQYF
>TRBJ1-2|TRBV5-1
CASRLDIGPNYGYTF
>TRBJ2-1|TRBV2
CASSRTSGSDEQFF
>TRBJ2-7|TRBV5-1
CASSLGLSYSYEQYF
>TRBJ1-2|TRBV2
CASSEAGDRAGYTF
>TRBJ2-5|TRBV6-1
CASSGPGGRETQYF
>TRBJ1-2|TRBV4-2
CASSQDMGLGGYTF
>TRBJ2-1|TRBV5-1
CASSSTGTSGSREQFF
>TRBJ1-2|TRBV7-9
CASSLAQQFYGYTF
>TRBJ2-7|TRBV6-5
CASSRRGSSYEQYF
>TRBJ2-5|TRBV11-2
CASSLVSFQETQYF
>TRBJ2-1|TRBV5-1
CASSSGPYFNEQFF
>TRBJ1-1|TRBV5-1
CASSEDRGNTEAFF
>TRBJ2-5|TRBV27
CASSLSGVETQYF
>TRBJ2-3|TRBV7-9
CASSSTYTDTQYF
>TRBJ1-3|TRBV6-5
CASSDRQIGNTIYF
>TRBJ1-6|TRBV6-6
CASSTGQENSPLHF
>TRBJ2-7|TRBV5-1
CASSPTSGDNYEQYF
>TRBJ1-1|TRBV9
CASSVETGNTEAFF
>TRBJ2-7|TRBV15
CATSRGFGLAWEQYF
>TRBJ2-3|TRBV9
CASSARSGSTDTQYF
>TRBJ1-5|TRBV6-8
CARSGVSGNQPQHF
>TRBJ2-5|TRBV6-5
CASSHGETQYF
>TRBJ1-6|TRBV27
CASSPTFGQGASPLHF
>TRBJ1-2|TRBV28
CASGDRLYGYTF
>TRBJ2-7|TRBV28
CASSPPHSEGYYEQYF
>TRBJ2-5|TRBV29-1
CSVGAGAETQYF
>TRBJ2-7|TRBV7-2
CASSLGVGTVSYEQYF
>TRBJ2-2|TRBV19
CASSIIEFTGELFF
>TRBJ1-2|TRBV9
CASTPGVVEGYTF
>TRBJ2-7|TRBV15
CATSREGGSYEQYF
>TRBJ2-3|TRBV5-1
CASSLEVTSGTDTQYF
>TRBJ1-4|TRBV2
CASSAGRDGEKLFF
>TRBJ2-7|TRBV19
CASSISSGAGEQYF
>TRBJ1-1|TRBV18
CASSPAIDRNTEAFF
>TRBJ2-1|TRBV21-1
CASTPCSGRYNEQFF
>TRBJ2-2|TRBV6-1
CASSWSEGNTGELFF
>TRBJ1-5|TRBV19
CASSTGSQPQHF
>TRBJ1-1|TRBV5-1
CASSLVAGMNTEAFF
>TRBJ2-3|TRBV2
CASRWGEGPDTQYF
>TRBJ1-5|TRBV7-2
CASSLDQGASQPQHF
>TRBJ1-1|TRBV5-1
CASSLAGQGLSEAFF